This TCR beta chain was retrieved from a study of siplizumab effects on memory and regulatory T cells. The CDR3 spans 14 residues. Germline loops: CDR1 LNHDA, CDR2 SQIVND (reference sequence). The V gene end was trimmed by 7 bases and the J gene end by 3 bases; junction bases not matched to a gene: 1. Assay: immunoSEQ multiplex PCR; the TCRdb copy retains only in-frame clones and omits some. The table shows about 100,000 clones, with about 91% occurring only once. This clonotype originated in a human donor in good health. Sequenced material: CD4+ T cells sorted from blood. J is TRBJ2-3 and V is TRBV19; 13 bases are shared with TRBD2. Written as DNA, the CDR3 is TGTGCCAGTAAGGGACTAGCGGGGACAGATACGCAGTATTTT. It is translated as CASKGLAGTDTQYF.